This T cell receptor beta chain was retrieved from a study of chemoradiotherapy in HPV16-positive cancers. Study in general: Candidate HPV-specific T-cell clones and common TCR motifs came from functional assays in a couple of HPV16-positive patients. Whole-study results and caveats: Candidate HPV-specific clones and E7-related TCR motifs grew in tumor during treatment. Functional assays defining HPV-specific T cells used only a couple of HPV16-positive patients.

Sequencing used immunoSEQ multiplex PCR; TCRdb keeps in-frame clones, though not all of them. The sample consists of approximately 11,000 clones, approximately 85% of them appearing once. As regards this clone: What it binds is not known.

The sample here was blood, taken from a patient who underwent chemoradiotherapy. This clonotype was sampled from a human donor with HPV-associated anogenital cancer.

The CDR3 region has the DNA TGCGCCAGCAGCTTACAGGGGGCCACTGAAGCTTTCTTT. This sequence encodes CASSLQGATEAFF. J is TRBJ1-1 and V is TRBV5-1, with 9 bases matching TRBD1. The length of the CDR3 is 13 residues. From germline, CDR1 is SGHRS and CDR2 YFSETQ. After removal of 2 bases from V and 4 bases from J, the junction contained 0 bases not matched to a gene.